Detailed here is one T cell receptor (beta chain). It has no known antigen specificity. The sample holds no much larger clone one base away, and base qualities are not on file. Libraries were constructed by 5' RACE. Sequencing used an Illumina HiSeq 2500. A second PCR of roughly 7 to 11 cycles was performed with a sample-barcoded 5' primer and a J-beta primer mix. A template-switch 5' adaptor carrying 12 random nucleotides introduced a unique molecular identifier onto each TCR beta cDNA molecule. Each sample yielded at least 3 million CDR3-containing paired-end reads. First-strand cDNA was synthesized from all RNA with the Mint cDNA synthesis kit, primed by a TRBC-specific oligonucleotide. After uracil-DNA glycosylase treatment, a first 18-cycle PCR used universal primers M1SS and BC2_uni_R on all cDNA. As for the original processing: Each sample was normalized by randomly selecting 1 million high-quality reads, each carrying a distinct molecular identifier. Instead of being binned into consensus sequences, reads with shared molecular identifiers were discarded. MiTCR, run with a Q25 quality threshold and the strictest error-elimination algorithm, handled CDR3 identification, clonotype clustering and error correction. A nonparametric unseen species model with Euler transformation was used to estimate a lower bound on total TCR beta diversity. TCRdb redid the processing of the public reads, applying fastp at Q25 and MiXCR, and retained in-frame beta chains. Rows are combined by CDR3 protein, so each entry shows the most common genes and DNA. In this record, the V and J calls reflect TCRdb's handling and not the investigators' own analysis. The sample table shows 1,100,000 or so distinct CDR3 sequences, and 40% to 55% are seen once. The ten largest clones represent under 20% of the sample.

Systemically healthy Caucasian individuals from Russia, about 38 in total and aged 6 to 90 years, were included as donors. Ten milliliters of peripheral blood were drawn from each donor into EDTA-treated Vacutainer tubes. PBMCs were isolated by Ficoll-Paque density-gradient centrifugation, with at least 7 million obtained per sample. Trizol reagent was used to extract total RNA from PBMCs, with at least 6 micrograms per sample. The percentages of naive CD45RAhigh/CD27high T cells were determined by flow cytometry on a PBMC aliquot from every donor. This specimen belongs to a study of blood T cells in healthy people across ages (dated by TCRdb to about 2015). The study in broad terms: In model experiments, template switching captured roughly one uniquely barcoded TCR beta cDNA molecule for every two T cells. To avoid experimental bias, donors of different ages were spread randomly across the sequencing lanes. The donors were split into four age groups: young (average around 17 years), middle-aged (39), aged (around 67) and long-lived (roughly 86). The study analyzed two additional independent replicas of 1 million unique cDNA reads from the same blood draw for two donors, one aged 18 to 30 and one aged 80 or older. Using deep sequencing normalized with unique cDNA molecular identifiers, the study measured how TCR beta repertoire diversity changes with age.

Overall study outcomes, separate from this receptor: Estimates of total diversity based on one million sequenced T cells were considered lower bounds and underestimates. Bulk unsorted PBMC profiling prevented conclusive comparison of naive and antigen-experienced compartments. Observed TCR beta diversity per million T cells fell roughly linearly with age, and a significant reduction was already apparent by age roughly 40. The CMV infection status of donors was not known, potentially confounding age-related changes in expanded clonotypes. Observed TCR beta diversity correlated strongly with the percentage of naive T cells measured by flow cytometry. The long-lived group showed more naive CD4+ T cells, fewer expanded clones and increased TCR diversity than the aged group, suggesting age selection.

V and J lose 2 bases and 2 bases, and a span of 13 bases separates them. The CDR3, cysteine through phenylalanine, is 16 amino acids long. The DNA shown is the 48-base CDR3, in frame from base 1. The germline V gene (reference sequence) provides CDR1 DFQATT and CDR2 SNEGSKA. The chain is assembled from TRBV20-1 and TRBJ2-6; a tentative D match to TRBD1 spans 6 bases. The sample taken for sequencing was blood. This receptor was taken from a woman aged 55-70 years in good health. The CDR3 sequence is CSARSLNRAGANVLTF. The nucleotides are TGCAGTGCTAGATCTCTTAACAGGGCTGGGGCCAACGTCCTGACTTTC.